This T cell receptor (beta chain) was sequenced during a study of identical twins. TCRdb called the 5' RACE reads again in MiXCR, with one record for every CDR3 protein. The table has about 550,000 distinct CDR3 sequences, approximately 20% seen once. V lost 0 bases and J 7 bases, leaving 7 bases between the germline ends. The CDR3 spans 13 residues. Per the germline V gene, CDR1 is WSHSY and CDR2 is SAAADI. This clonotype was seen more than once but under ten times. The same sample was also studied in work on yellow fever vaccine responses in identical twins.

This chain links TRBV10-2 with TRBJ2-1, with D tentatively TRBD1 (6 bases). This sequence originates from a woman aged 18 to 35 in good health. The sample consisted of CD4+ T cells sorted from blood. The CDR3 nucleotides are TGCGCCAGCAGTGAGTCGACAGGTAATGAGCAGTTCTTC. It codes for CASSESTGNEQFF.